This TCR beta chain was sequenced for a study of T cell changes during pregnancy in multiple sclerosis. The assay was immunoSEQ multiplex PCR, and TCRdb's table has in-frame clones only and misses some. The table has 70,000 to 90,000 clones, approximately 95% seen once. The CDR3 consists of 14 residues. The V and J ends lost 8 bases and 0 bases respectively, with 16 bases between them. Germline CDR1 reads GTSNPN; CDR2 reads SVGIG (reference sequence). The chain is built from TRBV30 and TRBJ1-1, with D uncertain. The source was peripheral blood, collected in the first trimester of pregnancy. This TCR came from a female donor with multiple sclerosis, enrolled in a pregnancy study. The CDR3 sequence is CAVFPILMNTEAFF. For the CDR3, the DNA is TGTGCCGTCTTCCCCATACTCATGAACACTGAAGCTTTCTTT.